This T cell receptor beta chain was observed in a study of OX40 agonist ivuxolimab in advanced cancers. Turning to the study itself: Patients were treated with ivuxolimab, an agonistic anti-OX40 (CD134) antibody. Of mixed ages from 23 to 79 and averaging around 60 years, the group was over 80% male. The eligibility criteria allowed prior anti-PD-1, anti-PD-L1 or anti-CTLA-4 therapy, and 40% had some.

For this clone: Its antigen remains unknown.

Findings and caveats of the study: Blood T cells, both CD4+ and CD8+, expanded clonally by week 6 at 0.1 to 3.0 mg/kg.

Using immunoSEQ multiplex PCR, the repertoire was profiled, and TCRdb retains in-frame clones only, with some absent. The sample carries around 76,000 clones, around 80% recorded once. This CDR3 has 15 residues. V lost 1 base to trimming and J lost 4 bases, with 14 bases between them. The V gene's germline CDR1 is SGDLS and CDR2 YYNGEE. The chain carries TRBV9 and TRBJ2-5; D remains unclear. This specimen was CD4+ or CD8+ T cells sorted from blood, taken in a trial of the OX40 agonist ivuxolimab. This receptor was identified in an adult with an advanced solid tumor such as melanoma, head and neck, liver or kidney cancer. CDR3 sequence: CASSVRGSVGETQYF. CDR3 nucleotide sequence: TGTGCCAGCAGCGTACGCGGTTCCGTGGGAGAGACCCAGTACTTC.